Sequencing of this T cell receptor (beta chain) was carried out in a study of blood T cell repertoires in COVID-19. Per germline, CDR1 SEHNR and CDR2 FQNEAQ (reference sequence). The V gene lost 0 bases and the J gene lost 8 bases, with 7 bases spanning the gap. The CDR3 contains 13 residues. The repertoire was sequenced with immunoSEQ multiplex PCR; TCRdb's copy has only in-frame clones and lacks some. The data contain fewer than 300,000 clones, 70% to 90% of them singletons. Remarks on this clone: Other DNA sequences of this sample code for an identical CDR3.

The sample taken for sequencing was peripheral blood. The sequence was collected from a woman between 40 and 55 years old who had recovered from COVID-19. This chain joins TRBV7-9 and TRBJ1-4; D unclear. CDR3 coding DNA: TGTGCCAGCAGCTTAGCCGGCGGGGAAAAACTGTTTTTT. Its translation: CASSLAGGEKLFF.